These 15 T cell receptor beta chains were all obtained from the same sample, sequenced in a study of human T cells and chemical hapten exposure. A single record per CDR3 protein comes from TCRdb applying MiXCR to the RACE reads. The data hold some 100,000 distinct CDR3 sequences, with 9.2% observed a single time. Documented time point: patch test 2, 6 weeks after DPC sensitization. Treatment reported: therapeutic diphenylcyclopropenone sensitization with weekly scalp DPC. This specimen was whole blood, taken in connection with sensitization to the hapten diphenylcyclopropenone (DPC). The receptor source for this set is a woman aged 35 to 49 with alopecia areata. Some clones in this sample may be carry-over from other donors' samples.

Many counts were recorded for this clonotype. The gene calls are TRBV7-2 and TRBJ2-7, with TRBD2 matching over 10 bases. The CDR3 is 14 amino acids. CDR1 is SGHTA and CDR2 is FQGNSA in the germline V gene. With V trimmed by 5 bases and J by 2 bases, 3 bases remained unmatched. CDR3 region: CASSRTSGTYEQYF. The DNA of the CDR3 is TGTGCCAGCAGCCGGACTAGCGGAACCTACGAGCAGTACTTC.

The chain has TRBV7-2 and TRBJ1-1; possibly TRBD1 for D (5 bases). Trimming removed 3 bases from V and 0 bases from J, with 8 bases in between. CDR3 size: 14 residues. Germline-derived CDR1 and CDR2 are SGHTA and FQGNSA. The CDR3 reads CASSFGHMNTEAFF. In DNA, the CDR3 is TGTGCCAGCAGCTTTGGACATATGAACACTGAAGCTTTCTTT.

The genes are TRBV9 and TRBJ1-2; D perhaps matches TRBD1 (5 bases). V was cut by 3 bases and J by 1 base, with 16 bases left in between. This CDR3 spans 16 amino acids. CDR1 and CDR2 (germline): SGDLS, YYNGEE. The CDR3 region has the DNA TGTGCCAGCAGCGCCGATCAGGGTTACGTTAACTATGGCTACACCTTC. This sequence encodes CASSADQGYVNYGYTF.

This clonotype was detected only a few times. This rearrangement joins TRBV5-1 to TRBJ1-6, with a weak D call TRBD1 (5 bases). This CDR3 has 15 residues. V was cut by 0 bases and J by 10 bases, with 14 bases left in between. Germline CDR1 reads SGHRS; CDR2 reads YFSETQ. The CDR3 region has the DNA TGCGCCAGCAGCTTGGAGGAGGGTTCAGGGTCACCCCTCCACTTT. This codes for CASSLEEGSGSPLHF.

This clonotype came up many times. The V call is TRBV20-1, the J call TRBJ1-6; TRBD1 aligns across 9 bases. The CDR3 length is 15 residues. CDR1 and CDR2 from the germline V gene are DFQATT and SNEGSKA (reference sequence). After removal of 5 bases from V and 8 bases from J, the junction contained 10 bases not matched to a gene. The CDR3 DNA reads as TGCAGTGCTCCCTCGACAGGGGGAAGCGATTCACCCCTCCACTTT. Translation gives CSAPSTGGSDSPLHF.

This clonotype was observed at least ten times. The chain has TRBV4-3 and TRBJ2-4, with a tentative D call TRBD1 (6 bases). The germline gives CDR1 LGHNA, CDR2 YSLEER. Trimming shortened V by 2 bases and J by 8 bases, and 13 bases separated the two germline ends. CDR3 length: 14 amino acids. Written as DNA, the CDR3 is TGCGCCAGCAGCCAACAGGTGGGGGCTGACATTCAGTACTTC. Its protein product is CASSQQVGADIQYF.

This clonotype came up a few times. The rearrangement joins TRBV29-1 to TRBJ2-3, with D perhaps assigned TRBD1 or TRBD2 (5 bases each). Trimming cost V 4 bases and J 6 bases, with 20 bases left between them. Germline assignment: CDR1 SQVTM and CDR2 ANQGSEA. The CDR3 spans 15 residues. In DNA, the CDR3 is TGCAGCGTTGGATCCGGGGCATTCTCCCACGATACGCAGTATTTT. Translated: CSVGSGAFSHDTQYF.

Ten or more counts support this clonotype. The chain employs TRBV6-5 and TRBJ1-5, with TRBD1 matching over 8 bases. In germline, CDR1 is MNHEY, CDR2 SVGAGI. CDR3 length: 14 amino acids. V dropped 5 bases and J dropped 7; count of bases not matched to a gene: 7. In DNA, the CDR3 is TGTGCCAGCAGTCCTCAGGGGGCGAGGCAGCCCCAGCATTTT. This gives the protein CASSPQGARQPQHF.

This clonotype was counted at least ten times. The chain couples TRBV5-4 to TRBJ2-7; D is uncertain. V dropped 3 bases and J dropped 5 bases, with 9 bases sitting between them. The CDR3 runs 12 residues. The V gene's germline CDR1 is SGHNT and CDR2 YYREEE (reference sequence). For the CDR3, the DNA is TGTGCCAGCAGCTCCCGGGCCGACGAGCAGTACTTC. This encodes CASSSRADEQYF.

This clonotype appeared many times. The chain employs TRBV12-5 and TRBJ1-2; a weak D match, TRBD1 (5 bases). There are 14 residues in the CDR3. V gave up 6 bases and J gave up 4 bases, with 15 bases separating them. Germline V gene data show CDR1 as LGHNT and CDR2 as FRNRAP. CDR3 coding DNA: TGTGCTAGTGGAGAATACGGGGGAGCCTATGGCTACACCTTC. It codes for CASGEYGGAYGYTF.

This rearrangement joins TRBV19 to TRBJ2-1; TRBD2 might be the D (6 bases). The V gene's germline CDR1 is LNHDA and CDR2 SQIVND (reference sequence). The V end lost 5 bases, the J end lost 0 bases, and 11 bases lay between the germline ends. The CDR3 contains 15 residues. The CDR3 nucleotides read TGTGCCAGTAGTTCGGGACTTGCCTCCTACAATGAGCAGTTCTTC. Its translation: CASSSGLASYNEQFF.

There are a few counts of this clonotype. The gene calls are TRBV11-2 and TRBJ1-6; D gene ambiguous. Trimming removed 3 bases from V and 0 bases from J, with 12 bases in between. The CDR3 contains 17 residues. The V gene's germline CDR1 is SGHAT and CDR2 FQNNGV. CDR3 sequence: CASSFKESGSYNSPLHF. The CDR3 DNA reads as TGTGCCAGCAGCTTCAAGGAGTCGGGCTCCTATAATTCACCCCTCCACTTT.

In this sample, this clonotype turned up a few times. J is TRBJ1-2 and V is TRBV4-3; D might be TRBD1 (6 bases). Germline V CDR1 and CDR2: LGHNA, YSLEER. V shed 0 bases and J shed 2 bases, with 10 bases lying between them. The CDR3 sequence is 15 residues long. The CDR3 DNA sequence: TGCGCCAGCAGCCAAGATCCGCAGGGGAACTATGGCTACACCTTC. It is translated as CASSQDPQGNYGYTF.

This clonotype has a count of ten or more. The J gene is TRBJ2-1, the V gene TRBV12-3 or TRBV12-4, with 13 bases identical to TRBD2. The CDR3 is 16 amino acids. V was pared by 4 bases and J by 5 bases, with 5 bases of the junction left unmatched. CDR3 protein: CASSSRTSGGHNEQFF. CDR3 DNA sequence: TGTGCCAGCAGTTCCCGGACTAGCGGGGGCCACAATGAGCAGTTCTTC.

This clonotype was counted between two and nine times. V is TRBV29-1 and J is TRBJ2-1; weak D call: TRBD2 (5 bases). The CDR3 is 13 residues long. Germline CDR1 reads SQVTM; CDR2 reads ANQGSEA. Trimming stripped 7 bases from V and 7 bases from J, with 17 bases between. In DNA, the CDR3 is TGCAGCGCCCCAAGCAGCGGAAGTAATGAGCAGTTCTTC. Translating it yields CSAPSSGSNEQFF.